This T cell receptor (beta chain) was profiled in a study of T cell repertoires in cytomegalovirus infection. This clonotype was found a few times. Its antigen is currently unknown. Trimming removed 2 bases at V and 0 bases at J, with 4 bases between. CDR3 length equals 14 residues. Germline V gives CDR1 MNHEY, CDR2 SMNVEV (reference sequence). MiXCR was run by TCRdb on the reads, yielding one entry per CDR3 protein. The sample contains tens of thousands of distinct CDR3 sequences, around 21% of which appear only once. The sequencing used CD8+ T cells from cultured PBMCs, collected from culture after CMV antigen stimulation. The chain recombines TRBV27 with TRBJ2-2; no reliable D call. This receptor was identified in a human donor in good health (CMV status not recorded). Some clones in this sample may be carry-over from other donors' samples. DNA of the CDR3: TGTGCCAGCAGTTTAGCAGCGAACACCGGGGAGCTGTTTTTT. This codes for CASSLAANTGELFF.